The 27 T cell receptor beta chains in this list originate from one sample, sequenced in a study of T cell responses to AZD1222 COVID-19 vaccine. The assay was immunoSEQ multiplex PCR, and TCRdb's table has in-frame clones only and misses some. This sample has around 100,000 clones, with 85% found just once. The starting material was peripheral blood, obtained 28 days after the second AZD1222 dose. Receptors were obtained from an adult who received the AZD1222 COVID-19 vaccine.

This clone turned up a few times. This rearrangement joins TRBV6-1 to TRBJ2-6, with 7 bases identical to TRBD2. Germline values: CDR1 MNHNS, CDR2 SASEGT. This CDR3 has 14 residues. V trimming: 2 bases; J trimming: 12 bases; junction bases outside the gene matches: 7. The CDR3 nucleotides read TGTGCCAGCAGTGAAATGGGGGAGGGCGGCGTCCTGACTTTC. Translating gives CASSEMGEGGVLTF.

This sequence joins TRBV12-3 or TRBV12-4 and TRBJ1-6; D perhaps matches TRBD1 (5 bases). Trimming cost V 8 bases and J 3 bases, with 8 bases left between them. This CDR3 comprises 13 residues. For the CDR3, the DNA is TGTGCCAGCGGGACCGACTATAATTCACCCCTCCACTTT. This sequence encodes CASGTDYNSPLHF.

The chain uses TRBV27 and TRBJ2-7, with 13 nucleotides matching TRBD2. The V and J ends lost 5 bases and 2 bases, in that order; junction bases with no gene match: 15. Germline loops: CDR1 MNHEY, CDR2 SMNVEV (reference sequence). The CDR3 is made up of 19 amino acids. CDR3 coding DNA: TGTGCCAGCAGTCCGCCTACCTGGACTAGCGGGGGCAGGACCTACGAGCAGTACTTC. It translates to CASSPPTWTSGGRTYEQYF.

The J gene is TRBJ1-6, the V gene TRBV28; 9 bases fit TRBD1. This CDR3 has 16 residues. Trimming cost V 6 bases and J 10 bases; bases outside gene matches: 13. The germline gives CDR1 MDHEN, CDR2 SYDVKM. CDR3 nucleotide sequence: TGTGCCAGCAGACATAAAACGGACAGGGGTCGGTCACCCCTCCACTTT. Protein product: CASRHKTDRGRSPLHF.

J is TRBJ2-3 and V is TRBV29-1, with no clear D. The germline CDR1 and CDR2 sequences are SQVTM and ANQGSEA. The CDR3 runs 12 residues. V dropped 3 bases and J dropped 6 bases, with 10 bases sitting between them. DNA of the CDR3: TGCAGCGTTGAGGTCAGTCAGGATACGCAGTATTTT. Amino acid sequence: CSVEVSQDTQYF.

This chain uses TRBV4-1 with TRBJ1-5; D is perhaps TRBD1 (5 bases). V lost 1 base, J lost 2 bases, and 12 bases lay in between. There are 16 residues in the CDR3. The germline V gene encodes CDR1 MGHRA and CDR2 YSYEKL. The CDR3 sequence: CASSQVPGPGNQPQHF. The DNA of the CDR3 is TGCGCCAGCAGCCAAGTGCCGGGGCCAGGCAATCAGCCCCAGCATTTT.

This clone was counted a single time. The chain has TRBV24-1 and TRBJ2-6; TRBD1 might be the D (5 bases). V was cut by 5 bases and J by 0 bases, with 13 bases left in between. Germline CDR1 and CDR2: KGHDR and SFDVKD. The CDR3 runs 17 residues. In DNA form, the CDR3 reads TGTGCCACCAGTGTCAACAGGTACCCCTCTGGGGCCAACGTCCTGACTTTC. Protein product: CATSVNRYPSGANVLTF.

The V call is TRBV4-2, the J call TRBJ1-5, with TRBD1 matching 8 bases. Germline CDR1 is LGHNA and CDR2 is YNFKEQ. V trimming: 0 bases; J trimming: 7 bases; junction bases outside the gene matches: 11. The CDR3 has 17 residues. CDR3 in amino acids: CASSQDLTGARGQPQHF. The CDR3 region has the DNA TGTGCCAGCAGCCAAGACTTGACAGGGGCTAGGGGACAGCCCCAGCATTTT.

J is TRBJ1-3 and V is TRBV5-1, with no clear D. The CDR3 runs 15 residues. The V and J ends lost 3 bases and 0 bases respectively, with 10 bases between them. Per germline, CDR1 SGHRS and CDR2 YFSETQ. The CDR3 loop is CASSSAGFSGNTIYF. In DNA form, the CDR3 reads TGCGCCAGCAGCTCTGCGGGGTTCTCTGGAAACACCATATATTTT.

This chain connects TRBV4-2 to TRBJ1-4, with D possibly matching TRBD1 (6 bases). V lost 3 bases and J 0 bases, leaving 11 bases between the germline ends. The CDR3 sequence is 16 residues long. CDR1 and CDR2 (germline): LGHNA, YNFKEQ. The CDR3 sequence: CASSQLGGATNEKLFF. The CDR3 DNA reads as TGTGCCAGCAGCCAGCTAGGGGGGGCAACTAATGAAAAACTGTTTTTT.

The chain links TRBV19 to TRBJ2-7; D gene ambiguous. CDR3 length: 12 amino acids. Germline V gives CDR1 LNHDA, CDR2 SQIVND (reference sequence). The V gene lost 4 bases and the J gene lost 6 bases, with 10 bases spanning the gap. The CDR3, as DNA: TGTGCCAGTAGTACCTCCGGGCGCGAGCAGTACTTC. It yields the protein CASSTSGREQYF.

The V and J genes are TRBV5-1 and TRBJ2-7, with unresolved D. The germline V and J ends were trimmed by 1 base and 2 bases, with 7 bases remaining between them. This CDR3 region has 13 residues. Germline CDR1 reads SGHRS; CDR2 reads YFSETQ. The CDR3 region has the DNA TGCGCCAGCAGCTTGTTGGTCACCTACGAGCAGTACTTC. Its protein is CASSLLVTYEQYF.

The CDR3 loop reads CASSLASHSTDTQYF. The CDR3, as DNA: TGCGCCAGCAGCTTGGCCAGCCATAGCACAGATACGCAGTATTTT. The chain employs TRBV5-1 and TRBJ2-3; no definite D call. The ends were cut back, 0 bases at V and 0 bases at J, with 8 bases in the middle. There are 15 residues in the CDR3. Germline CDR1 reads SGHRS; CDR2 reads YFSETQ.

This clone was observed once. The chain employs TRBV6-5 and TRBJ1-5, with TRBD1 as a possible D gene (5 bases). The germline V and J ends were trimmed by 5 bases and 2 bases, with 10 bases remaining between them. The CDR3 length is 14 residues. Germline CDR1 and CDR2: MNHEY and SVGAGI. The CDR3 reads CASSPRVGNQPQHF. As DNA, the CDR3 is TGTGCCAGCAGTCCCAGGGTTGGCAATCAGCCCCAGCATTTT.

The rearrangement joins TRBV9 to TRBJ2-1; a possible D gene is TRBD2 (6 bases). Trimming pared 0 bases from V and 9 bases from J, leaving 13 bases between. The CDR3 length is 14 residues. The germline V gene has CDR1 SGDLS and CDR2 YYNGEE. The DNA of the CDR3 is TGTGCCAGCAGCGTAGCGGTAGCGGCAATTGAGCAGTTCTTC. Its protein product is CASSVAVAAIEQFF.

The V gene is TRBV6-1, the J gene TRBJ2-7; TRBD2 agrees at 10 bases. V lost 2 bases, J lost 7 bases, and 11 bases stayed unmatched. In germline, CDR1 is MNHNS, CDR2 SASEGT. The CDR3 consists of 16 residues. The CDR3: CASSEHGAGGPKEQYF. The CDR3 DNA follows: TGTGCCAGCAGTGAACATGGAGCGGGGGGGCCGAAAGAGCAGTACTTC.

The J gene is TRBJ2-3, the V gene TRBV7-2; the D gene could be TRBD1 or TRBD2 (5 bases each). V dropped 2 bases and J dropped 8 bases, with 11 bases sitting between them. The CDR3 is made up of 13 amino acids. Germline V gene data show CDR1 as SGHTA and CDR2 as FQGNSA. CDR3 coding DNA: TGTGCCAGCAGCTTAATGGGACGGGGTACGCAGTATTTT. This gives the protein CASSLMGRGTQYF.

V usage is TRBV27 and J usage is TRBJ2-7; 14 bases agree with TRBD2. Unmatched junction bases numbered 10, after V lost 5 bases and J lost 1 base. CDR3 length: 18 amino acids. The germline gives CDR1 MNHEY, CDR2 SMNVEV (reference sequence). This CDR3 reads CASSTLGTSGSRSYEQYF. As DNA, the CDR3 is TGTGCCAGCAGTACACTCGGGACTAGCGGGAGTCGTTCCTACGAGCAGTACTTC.

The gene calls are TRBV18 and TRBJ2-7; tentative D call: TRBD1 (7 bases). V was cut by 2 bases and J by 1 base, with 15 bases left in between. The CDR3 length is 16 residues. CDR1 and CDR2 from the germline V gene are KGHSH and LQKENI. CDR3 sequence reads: CASSPMGQGGSYEQYF. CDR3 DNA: TGTGCCAGCTCACCAATGGGGCAGGGGGGATCCTACGAGCAGTACTTC.

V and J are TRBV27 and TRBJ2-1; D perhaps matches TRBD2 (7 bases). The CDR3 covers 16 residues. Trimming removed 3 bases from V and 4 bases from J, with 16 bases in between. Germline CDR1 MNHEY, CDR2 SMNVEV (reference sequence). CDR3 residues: CASSFLARGAYNEQFF. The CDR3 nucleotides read TGTGCCAGCAGTTTCCTAGCCCGGGGGGCTTACAATGAGCAGTTCTTC.

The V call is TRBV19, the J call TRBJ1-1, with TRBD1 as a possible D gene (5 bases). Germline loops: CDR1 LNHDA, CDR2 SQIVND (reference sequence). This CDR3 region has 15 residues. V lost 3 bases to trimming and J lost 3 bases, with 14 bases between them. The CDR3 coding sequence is TGTGCCAGTAGTATTAAGCAGGGAGGGGACACTGAAGCTTTCTTT. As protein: CASSIKQGGDTEAFF.

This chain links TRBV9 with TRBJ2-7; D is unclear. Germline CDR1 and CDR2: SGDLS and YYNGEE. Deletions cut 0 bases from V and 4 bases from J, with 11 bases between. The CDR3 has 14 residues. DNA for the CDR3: TGTGCCAGCAGCGTAGGTATAGGTCTATACGAGCAGTACTTC. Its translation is CASSVGIGLYEQYF. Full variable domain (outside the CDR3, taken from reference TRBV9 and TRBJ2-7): DSGVTQTPKHLITATGQRVTLRCSPRSGDLSVYWYQQSLDQGLQFLIQYYNGEERAKGNILERFSAQQFPDLHSELNLSSLELGDSALYFCASSVGIGLYEQYFGPGTRLTVT.

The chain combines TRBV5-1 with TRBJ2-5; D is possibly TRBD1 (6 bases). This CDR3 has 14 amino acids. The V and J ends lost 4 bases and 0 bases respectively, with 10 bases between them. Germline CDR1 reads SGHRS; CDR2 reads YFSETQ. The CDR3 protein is CASSLTGNQETQYF. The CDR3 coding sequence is TGCGCCAGCAGCCTCACAGGGAACCAAGAGACCCAGTACTTC. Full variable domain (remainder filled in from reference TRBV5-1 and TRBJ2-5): KAGVTQTPRYLIKTRGQQVTLSCSPISGHRSVSWYQQTPGQGLQFLFEYFSETQRNKGNFPGRFSGRQFSNSRSEMNVSTLELGDSALYLCASSLTGNQETQYFGPGTRLLVL.

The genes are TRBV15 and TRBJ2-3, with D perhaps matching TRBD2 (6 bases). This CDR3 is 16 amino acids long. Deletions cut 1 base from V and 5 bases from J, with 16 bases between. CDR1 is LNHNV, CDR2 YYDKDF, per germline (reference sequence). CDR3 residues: CATSRGASAGQDTQYF. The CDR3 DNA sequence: TGTGCCACCAGCAGAGGGGCTAGTGCGGGGCAAGATACGCAGTATTTT.

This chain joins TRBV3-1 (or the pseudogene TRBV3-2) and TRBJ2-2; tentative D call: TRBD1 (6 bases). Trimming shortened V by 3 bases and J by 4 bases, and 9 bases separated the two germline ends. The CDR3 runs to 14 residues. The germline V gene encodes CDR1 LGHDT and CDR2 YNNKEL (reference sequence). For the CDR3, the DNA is TGTGCCAGCAGCCAGTACAGGGCCACCGGGGAGCTGTTTTTT. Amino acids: CASSQYRATGELFF.

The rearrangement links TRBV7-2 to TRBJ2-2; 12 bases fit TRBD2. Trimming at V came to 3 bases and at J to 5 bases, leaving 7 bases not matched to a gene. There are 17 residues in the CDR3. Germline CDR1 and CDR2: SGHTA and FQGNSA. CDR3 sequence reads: CASSFRLAGVGTGELFF. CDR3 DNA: TGTGCCAGCAGCTTCAGACTAGCGGGAGTCGGTACCGGGGAGCTGTTTTTT.

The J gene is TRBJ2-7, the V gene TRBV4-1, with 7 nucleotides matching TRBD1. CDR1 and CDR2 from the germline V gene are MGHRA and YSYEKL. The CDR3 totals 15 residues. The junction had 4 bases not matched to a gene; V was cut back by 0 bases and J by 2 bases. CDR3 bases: TGCGCCAGCAGCCAAGACGGGACAGCGGCCTACGAGCAGTACTTC. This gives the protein CASSQDGTAAYEQYF.